This is a list of T cell receptor beta chains from one sample in a study of blood T cells in healthy people across ages. MiXCR was run by TCRdb on the 5' RACE reads, yielding one entry per CDR3 protein. Of just over 1 million distinct CDR3 sequences listed, around 43% are singletons. The material sequenced was blood. The receptors come from a woman aged 60 to 75 in good health. Each CDR3 is given without its conserved first and last residue. For some rows the clone size is stated as once, few or many, or as a class when expanded; others skip it.

j_call: TRBJ2-7
cdr3_length: 10
v_call: TRBV20-1
clone_size: NA
cdr3_aa: SANRDDYEQY

j_call: TRBJ2-7
cdr3_length: 11
v_call: TRBV6-2/TRBV6-3
clone_size: many
cdr3_aa: ASRPFPTYEQY

j_call: TRBJ2-5
cdr3_length: 14
v_call: TRBV27
clone_size: NA
cdr3_aa: ASSWDFRSNYMTQY

j_call: TRBJ2-7
cdr3_length: 13
v_call: TRBV5-1
clone_size: NA
cdr3_aa: ASSRRGSVEYEQY

j_call: NA
cdr3_length: 13
v_call: TRBV10-3
clone_size: few
cdr3_aa: AISESSAGPYEQY

j_call: TRBJ1-1
cdr3_length: 11
v_call: TRBV18
clone_size: once
cdr3_aa: ASSWALYTETF

j_call: TRBJ2-7
cdr3_length: 11
v_call: TRBV29-1
clone_size: many
cdr3_aa: SVEDGLQHEQY

j_call: TRBJ2-2
cdr3_length: 13
v_call: TRBV3-1
clone_size: few
cdr3_aa: ASSQEQGLTGELF

j_call: TRBJ2-4
cdr3_length: 11
v_call: TRBV20-1
clone_size: NA
cdr3_aa: SARSLAKNIQY

j_call: TRBJ1-2
cdr3_length: 16
v_call: TRBV30
clone_size: NA
cdr3_aa: AWSDDRGNARPEDGYT

j_call: TRBJ2-1
cdr3_length: 13
v_call: TRBV2
clone_size: NA
cdr3_aa: ASSSDSLSQETQF

j_call: TRBJ2-1
cdr3_length: 12
v_call: TRBV9
clone_size: NA
cdr3_aa: ASSKSGSYNEQF

j_call: TRBJ2-3
cdr3_length: 13
v_call: TRBV10-3
clone_size: once
cdr3_aa: AIRRGEGGLDTQY

j_call: TRBJ2-1
cdr3_length: 12
v_call: TRBV29-1
clone_size: many
cdr3_aa: SVDPSGRYNEQF

j_call: TRBJ2-1
cdr3_length: 12
v_call: TRBV20-1
clone_size: few
cdr3_aa: SARSDFQKGEQF

j_call: TRBJ2-7
cdr3_length: 14
v_call: TRBV27
clone_size: NA
cdr3_aa: ASSLEGPQLTYEQY

j_call: NA
cdr3_length: 12
v_call: TRBV20-1
clone_size: NA
cdr3_aa: SAKTGSSYNEQY

j_call: TRBJ1-6
cdr3_length: 11
v_call: TRBV5-5
clone_size: NA
cdr3_aa: ASSPGWNSPLH

j_call: TRBJ2-1
cdr3_length: 16
v_call: TRBV29-1
clone_size: NA
cdr3_aa: SVVLLGGREAGLNEQF

j_call: NA
cdr3_length: 13
v_call: TRBV2
clone_size: NA
cdr3_aa: ASTLEGQGANEQY

j_call: TRBJ2-1
cdr3_length: 15
v_call: TRBV5-1
clone_size: few
cdr3_aa: ASSRSRDRSGYNEQF

j_call: TRBJ1-6
cdr3_length: 11
v_call: TRBV20-1
clone_size: few
cdr3_aa: SARGRGSSPLH

j_call: TRBJ1-4
cdr3_length: 14
v_call: TRBV11-2
clone_size: NA
cdr3_aa: ASSLPKSTGMKKLF

j_call: TRBJ2-7
cdr3_length: 11
v_call: TRBV29-1
clone_size: NA
cdr3_aa: SVAPGGLVEQY

j_call: TRBJ2-7
cdr3_length: 12
v_call: TRBV7-9
clone_size: NA
cdr3_aa: ASSFQRELNEQY

j_call: TRBJ2-2
cdr3_length: 13
v_call: TRBV20-1
clone_size: once
cdr3_aa: SARGWRTDTGELF

j_call: TRBJ2-7
cdr3_length: 9
v_call: TRBV20-1
clone_size: once
cdr3_aa: SALTDNEQY

j_call: TRBJ2-7
cdr3_length: 10
v_call: TRBV28
clone_size: NA
cdr3_aa: ASSGRAGTQY

j_call: TRBJ1-2
cdr3_length: 11
v_call: TRBV3-1
clone_size: NA
cdr3_aa: ASSQESFRGYT

j_call: TRBJ1-1
cdr3_length: 11
v_call: TRBV12-3/TRBV12-4
clone_size: NA
cdr3_aa: ASTPGGHTEAF

j_call: TRBJ2-3
cdr3_length: 12
v_call: TRBV3-1
clone_size: NA
cdr3_aa: ASSQGWGTDTQY

j_call: TRBJ2-1
cdr3_length: 15
v_call: TRBV27
clone_size: NA
cdr3_aa: ASSSLIAGGIDNGQF

j_call: NA
cdr3_length: 10
v_call: TRBV15
clone_size: NA
cdr3_aa: ATSRYSDEQY

j_call: TRBJ2-1
cdr3_length: 10
v_call: TRBV29-1
clone_size: many
cdr3_aa: SVQTKRNEQF

j_call: TRBJ1-2
cdr3_length: 12
v_call: TRBV4-2
clone_size: many
cdr3_aa: ASSQDPDAGFYT

j_call: TRBJ2-1
cdr3_length: 14
v_call: TRBV20-1
clone_size: NA
cdr3_aa: SAPGTSGRAGDEQF

j_call: TRBJ1-2
cdr3_length: 10
v_call: TRBV9
clone_size: NA
cdr3_aa: ASSEPRDGCT

j_call: TRBJ2-7
cdr3_length: 13
v_call: TRBV14
clone_size: NA
cdr3_aa: VSSRTGLGNYEQY

j_call: TRBJ2-3
cdr3_length: 14
v_call: TRBV3-1
clone_size: NA
cdr3_aa: ASSRGTSGNTDTQY

j_call: TRBJ1-1
cdr3_length: 12
v_call: TRBV7-6
clone_size: few
cdr3_aa: ASSAWGRGTEAF

j_call: TRBJ2-1
cdr3_length: 14
v_call: TRBV9
clone_size: NA
cdr3_aa: ASSVGSGILSNEQF

j_call: TRBJ2-7
cdr3_length: 14
v_call: TRBV20-1
clone_size: NA
cdr3_aa: SARDHSGRALDEQY

j_call: NA
cdr3_length: 13
v_call: TRBV6-6
clone_size: NA
cdr3_aa: ASSSISPGTYEQY

j_call: TRBJ2-1
cdr3_length: 12
v_call: TRBV12-3/TRBV12-4
clone_size: NA
cdr3_aa: ASSLLKREREQF

j_call: TRBJ2-7
cdr3_length: 14
v_call: TRBV6-5
clone_size: NA
cdr3_aa: ASSPGLAPVIYEQY

j_call: TRBJ2-3
cdr3_length: 14
v_call: TRBV4-2
clone_size: NA
cdr3_aa: ASSQVTGDFTDTQY

j_call: TRBJ2-3
cdr3_length: 11
v_call: TRBV29-1
clone_size: few
cdr3_aa: SVTGHYTDTQY

j_call: TRBJ2-1
cdr3_length: 16
v_call: TRBV7-9
clone_size: NA
cdr3_aa: ASSSEGGLAATYNEQF

j_call: TRBJ1-5
cdr3_length: 10
v_call: TRBV20-1
clone_size: NA
cdr3_aa: SADRGDQPQH